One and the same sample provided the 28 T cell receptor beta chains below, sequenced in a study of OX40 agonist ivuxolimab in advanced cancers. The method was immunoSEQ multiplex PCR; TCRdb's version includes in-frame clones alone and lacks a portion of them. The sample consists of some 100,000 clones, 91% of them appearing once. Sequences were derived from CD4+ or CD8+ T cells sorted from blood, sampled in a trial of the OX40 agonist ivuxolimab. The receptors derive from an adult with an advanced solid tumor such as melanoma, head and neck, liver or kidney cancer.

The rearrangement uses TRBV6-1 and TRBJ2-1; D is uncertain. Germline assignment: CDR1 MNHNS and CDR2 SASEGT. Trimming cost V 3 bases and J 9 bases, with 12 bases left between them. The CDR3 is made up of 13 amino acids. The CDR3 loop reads CASSDFRLGEQFF. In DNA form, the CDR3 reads TGTGCCAGCAGTGACTTCCGGCTGGGTGAGCAGTTCTTC.

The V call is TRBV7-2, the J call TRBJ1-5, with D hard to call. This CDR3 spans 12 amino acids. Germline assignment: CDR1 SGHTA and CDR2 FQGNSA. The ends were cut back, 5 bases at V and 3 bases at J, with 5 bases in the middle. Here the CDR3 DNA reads TGTGCCAGCAGCCTGTACAATCAGCCCCAGCATTTT. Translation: CASSLYNQPQHF.

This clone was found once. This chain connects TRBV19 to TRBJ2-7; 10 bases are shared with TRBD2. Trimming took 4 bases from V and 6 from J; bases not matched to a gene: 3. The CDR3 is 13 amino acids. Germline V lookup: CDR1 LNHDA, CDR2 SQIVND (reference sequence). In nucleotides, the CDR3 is TGTGCCAGTAGTACAAGCGGGAGGGGCGAGCAGTACTTC. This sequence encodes CASSTSGRGEQYF.

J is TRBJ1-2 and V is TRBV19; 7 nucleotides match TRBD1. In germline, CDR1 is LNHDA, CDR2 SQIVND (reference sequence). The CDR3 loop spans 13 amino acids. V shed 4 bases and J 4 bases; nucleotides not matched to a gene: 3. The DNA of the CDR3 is TGTGCCAGTAGTAAGGGACAGTCCTATGGCTACACCTTC. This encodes CASSKGQSYGYTF.

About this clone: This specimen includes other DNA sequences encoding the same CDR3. The CDR3 here is CASSKGNTGELFF. The CDR3 DNA reads TGTGCCAGTAGCAAGGGGAACACCGGGGAGCTGTTTTTT. This chain joins TRBV19 and TRBJ2-2, with D unresolved. The CDR3 covers 13 residues. Germline CDR1 and CDR2: LNHDA and SQIVND (reference sequence). V was shortened by 6 bases and J by 1 base, with 6 bases between the two germline ends.

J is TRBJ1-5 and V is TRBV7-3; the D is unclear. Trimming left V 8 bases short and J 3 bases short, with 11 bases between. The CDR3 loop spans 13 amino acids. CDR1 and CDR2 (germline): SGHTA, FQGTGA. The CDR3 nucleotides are TGTGCCAGCTCAGCCGGGCTCAATCAGCCCCAGCATTTT. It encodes CASSAGLNQPQHF.

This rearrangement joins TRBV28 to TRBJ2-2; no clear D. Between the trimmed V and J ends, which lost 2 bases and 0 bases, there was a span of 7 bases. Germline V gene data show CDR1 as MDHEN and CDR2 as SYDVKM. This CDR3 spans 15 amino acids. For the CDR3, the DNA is TGTGCCAGCAGTTTAACCCTCGCGAACACCGGGGAGCTGTTTTTT. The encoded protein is CASSLTLANTGELFF. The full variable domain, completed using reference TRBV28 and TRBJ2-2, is DVKVTQSSRYLVKRTGEKVFLECVQDMDHENMFWYRQDPGLGLRLIYFSYDVKMKEKGDIPEGYSVSREKKERFSLILESASTNQTSMYLCASSLTLANTGELFFGEGSRLTVL.

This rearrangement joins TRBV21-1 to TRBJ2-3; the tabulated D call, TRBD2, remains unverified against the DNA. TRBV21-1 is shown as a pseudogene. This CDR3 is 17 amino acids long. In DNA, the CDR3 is TGTGCCAGCAGCCATCACCAGCGGGAGGGCCGGGCAGATACGCAGTATTTT. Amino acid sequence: CASSHHQREGRADTQYF.

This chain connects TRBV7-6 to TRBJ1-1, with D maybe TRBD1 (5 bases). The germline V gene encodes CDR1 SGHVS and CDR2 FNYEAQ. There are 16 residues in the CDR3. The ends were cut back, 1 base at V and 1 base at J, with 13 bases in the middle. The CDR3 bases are TGTGCCAGCAGCTTAGAAGGGGCAATCCCGAACACTGAAGCTTTCTTT. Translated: CASSLEGAIPNTEAFF.

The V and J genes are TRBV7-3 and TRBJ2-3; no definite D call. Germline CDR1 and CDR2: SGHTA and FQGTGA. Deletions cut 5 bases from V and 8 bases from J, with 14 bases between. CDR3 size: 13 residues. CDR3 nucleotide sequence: TGTGCCAGCAGCGGAACAGTGGTCGGTACGCAGTATTTT. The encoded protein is CASSGTVVGTQYF. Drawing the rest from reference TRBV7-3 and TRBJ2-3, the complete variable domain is GAGVSQTPSNKVTEKGKYVELRCDPISGHTALYWYRQSLGQGPEFLIYFQGTGAADDSGLPNDRFFAVRPEGSVSTLKIQRTERGDSAVYLCASSGTVVGTQYFGPGTRLTVL.

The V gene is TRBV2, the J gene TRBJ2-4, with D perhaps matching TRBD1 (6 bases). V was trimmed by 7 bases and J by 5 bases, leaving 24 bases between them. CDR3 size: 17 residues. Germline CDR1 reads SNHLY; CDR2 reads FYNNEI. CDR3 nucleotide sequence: TGTGCCAGCAACCGCCGGAGACAGGCGGGCATCGAAAACATTCAGTACTTC. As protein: CASNRRRQAGIENIQYF.

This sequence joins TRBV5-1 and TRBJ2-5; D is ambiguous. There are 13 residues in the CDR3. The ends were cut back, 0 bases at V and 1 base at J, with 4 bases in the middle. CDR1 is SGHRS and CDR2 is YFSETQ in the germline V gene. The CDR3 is CASSLAFQETQYF. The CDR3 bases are TGCGCCAGCAGCTTGGCCTTCCAAGAGACCCAGTACTTC.

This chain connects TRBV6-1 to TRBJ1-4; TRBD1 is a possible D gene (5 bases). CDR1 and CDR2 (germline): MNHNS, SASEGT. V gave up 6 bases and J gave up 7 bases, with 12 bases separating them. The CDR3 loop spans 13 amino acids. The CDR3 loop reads CASRRQTTEKLFF. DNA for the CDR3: TGTGCCAGCAGGAGACAGACAACTGAAAAACTGTTTTTT.

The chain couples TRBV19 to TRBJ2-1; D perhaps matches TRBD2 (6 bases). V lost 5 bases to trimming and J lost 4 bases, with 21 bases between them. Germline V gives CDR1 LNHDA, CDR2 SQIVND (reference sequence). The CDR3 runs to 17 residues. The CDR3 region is CASSRLGGRTAYNEQFF. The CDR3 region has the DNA TGTGCCAGTAGTCGCCTAGGAGGGAGGACCGCATACAATGAGCAGTTCTTC.

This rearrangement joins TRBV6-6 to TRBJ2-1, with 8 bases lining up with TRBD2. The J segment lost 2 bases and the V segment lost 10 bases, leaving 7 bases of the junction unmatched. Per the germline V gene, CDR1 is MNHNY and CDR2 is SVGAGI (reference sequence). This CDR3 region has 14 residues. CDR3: CATQAGATYNEQFF. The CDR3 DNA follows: TGTGCCACCCAAGCGGGAGCAACCTACAATGAGCAGTTCTTC.

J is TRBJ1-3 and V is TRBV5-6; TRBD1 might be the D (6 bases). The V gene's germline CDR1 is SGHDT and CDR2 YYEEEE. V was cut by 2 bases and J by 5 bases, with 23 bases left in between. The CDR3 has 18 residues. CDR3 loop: CASSFSGGKLFGRNTIYF. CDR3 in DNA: TGTGCCAGCAGCTTCTCGGGGGGCAAGCTTTTCGGAAGAAACACCATATATTTT.

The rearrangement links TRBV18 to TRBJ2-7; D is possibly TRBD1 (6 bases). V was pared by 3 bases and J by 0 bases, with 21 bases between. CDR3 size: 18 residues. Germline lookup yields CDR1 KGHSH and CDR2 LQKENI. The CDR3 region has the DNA TGTGCCAGCTCACCTCGGATTACAGGGCCGCGTGGCTCCTACGAGCAGTACTTC. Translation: CASSPRITGPRGSYEQYF.

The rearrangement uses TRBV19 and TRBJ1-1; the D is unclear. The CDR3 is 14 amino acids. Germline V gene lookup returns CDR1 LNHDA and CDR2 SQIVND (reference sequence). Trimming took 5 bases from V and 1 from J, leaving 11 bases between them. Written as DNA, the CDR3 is TGTGCCAGTAGTTCTGGACGGCAGAACACTGAAGCTTTCTTT. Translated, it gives CASSSGRQNTEAFF.

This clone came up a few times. The CDR3 nucleotides read TGTGCCAGCAGCCAAGACGGGCGTAACTATGGCTACACCTTC. It encodes CASSQDGRNYGYTF. The chain employs TRBV4-2 and TRBJ1-2, with no clear D. The ends were cut back, 0 bases at V and 1 base at J, with 6 bases in the middle. The CDR3 contains 14 residues. Looked up from germline, CDR1 is LGHNA and CDR2 is YNFKEQ.

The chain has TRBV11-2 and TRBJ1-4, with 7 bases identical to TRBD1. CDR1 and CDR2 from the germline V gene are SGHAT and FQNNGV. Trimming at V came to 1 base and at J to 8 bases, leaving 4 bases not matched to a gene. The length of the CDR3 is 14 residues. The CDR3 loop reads CASSLGTGLEKLFF. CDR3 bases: TGTGCCAGCAGCTTAGGGACAGGACTCGAAAAACTGTTTTTT.

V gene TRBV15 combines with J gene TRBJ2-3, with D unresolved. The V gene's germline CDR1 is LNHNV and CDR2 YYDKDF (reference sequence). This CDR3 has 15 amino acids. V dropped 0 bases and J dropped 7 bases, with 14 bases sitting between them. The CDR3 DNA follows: TGTGCCACCAGCAGAGATTCTTTCGAGGTCCATACGCAGTATTTT. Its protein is CATSRDSFEVHTQYF.

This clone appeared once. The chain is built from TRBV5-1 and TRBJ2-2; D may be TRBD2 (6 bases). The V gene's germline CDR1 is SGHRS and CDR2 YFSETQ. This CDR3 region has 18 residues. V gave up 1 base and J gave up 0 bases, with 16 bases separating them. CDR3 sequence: CASSLYAGGPANTGELFF. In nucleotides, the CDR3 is TGCGCCAGCAGCTTGTACGCCGGGGGTCCAGCGAACACCGGGGAGCTGTTTTTT.

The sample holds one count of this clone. CDR3 sequence: CASSFKVKTSGSSEDTQYF. The CDR3 DNA reads as TGTGCCAGCAGCTTTAAAGTAAAAACTAGCGGGAGTTCAGAAGATACGCAGTATTTT. The chain has TRBV7-9 and TRBJ2-3; 11 positions agree with TRBD2. CDR3 length equals 19 residues. The trim removed 3 bases at V and 5 bases at J, leaving 16 bases unmatched. Germline V gene sequence: CDR1 SEHNR, CDR2 FQNEAQ (reference sequence).

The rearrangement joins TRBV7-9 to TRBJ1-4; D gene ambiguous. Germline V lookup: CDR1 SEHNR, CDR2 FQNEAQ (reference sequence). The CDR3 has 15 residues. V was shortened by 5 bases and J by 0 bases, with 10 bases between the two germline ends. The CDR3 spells CASSRNYATNEKLFF. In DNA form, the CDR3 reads TGTGCCAGCAGCAGAAATTATGCAACTAATGAAAAACTGTTTTTT.

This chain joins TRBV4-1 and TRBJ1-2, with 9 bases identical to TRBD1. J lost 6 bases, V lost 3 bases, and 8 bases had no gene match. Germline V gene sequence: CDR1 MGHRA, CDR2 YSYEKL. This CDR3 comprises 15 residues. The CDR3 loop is CASSHTDRGVNGYTF. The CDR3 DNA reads TGCGCCAGCAGCCATACCGACAGGGGGGTGAATGGCTACACCTTC.

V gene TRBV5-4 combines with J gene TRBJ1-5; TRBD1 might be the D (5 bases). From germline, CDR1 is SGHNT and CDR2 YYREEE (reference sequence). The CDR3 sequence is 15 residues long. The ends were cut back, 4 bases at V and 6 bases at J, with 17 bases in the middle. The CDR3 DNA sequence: TGTGCCAGCAGCCTTGACCAGGGATCCGCTCAGCCCCAGCATTTT. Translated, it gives CASSLDQGSAQPQHF.

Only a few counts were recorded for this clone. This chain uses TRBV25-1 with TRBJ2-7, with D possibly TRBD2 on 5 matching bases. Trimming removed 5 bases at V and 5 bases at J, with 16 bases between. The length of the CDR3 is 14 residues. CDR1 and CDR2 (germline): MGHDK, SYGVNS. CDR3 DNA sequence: TGTGCCAGCAGTCGATCTAGCAAGGCCGACGAGCAGTACTTC. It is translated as CASSRSSKADEQYF.

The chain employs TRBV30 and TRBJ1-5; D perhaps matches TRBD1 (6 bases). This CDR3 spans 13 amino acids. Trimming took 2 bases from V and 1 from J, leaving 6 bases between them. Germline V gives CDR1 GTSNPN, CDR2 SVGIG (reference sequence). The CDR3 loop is CAWSTGSNQPQHF. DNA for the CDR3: TGTGCCTGGAGTACAGGGAGCAATCAGCCCCAGCATTTT.